This record concerns one T cell receptor beta chain sequence. The clone's antigen remains unknown. It has no much larger one-base neighbor in the sample; base qualities were not kept. These data are taken from a study of blood T cell repertoires in COVID-19 (dated by TCRdb to between 2020 and 2021). In terms of the full investigation: The collaborator samples originated in the United States, Italy and Spain and spanned the acute and convalescent phases of COVID-19. A freely available public database, intended as a resource for researchers studying the immune response to SARS-CoV-2, is where the repertoires were released. Subjects who had been exposed to COVID-19, were actively infected with it, or had recovered from it provided the deeply sampled blood TCRbeta repertoires that made up the dataset. Sample metadata almost always included a de-identified subject ID, COVID-19 status, age in years and sex. Samples were obtained from the ongoing ImmuneRACE study (first 160 participants) and from roughly 1,300 subjects provided by 6 global collaborators. Where HLA class I and class II types were available, the types were taken from metadata supplied by the sample provider, not from assay-based typing. The material from the prospective study consisted of cDNA or gDNA derived from T cells, B-cell-depleted T cells, or PBMCs. Beyond this particular receptor, the publication reports: Clinical and demographic metadata were provided uncurated, with the amount varying by source and participant.

Collaborating institutions collected whole blood in K2EDTA tubes following their own protocols. Collaborator samples were shipped for TCRbeta analysis as frozen whole blood, isolated PBMCs, or DNA extracted from either sample type. The immunoSEQ Assay, a bias-controlled multiplex PCR, was used to amplify TCRbeta CDR3 regions from genomic DNA. In the authors' own workflow: Within the assay, amplification of reference gene primers was used to estimate how many nucleated cells each sample contained. To quantify the absolute abundance of each unique TCRbeta CDR3 rearrangement, sequence reads were collapsed and filtered. Productive Simpson clonality was computed per sample as the square root of Simpson's diversity index over productive rearrangements. TCRdb took this table from immuneACCESS and kept in-frame rearrangements with V and J called. Such tables lack part of the clones; where checked against another copy, unresolved V genes explain under half of the gap, and the rest is unexplained. Clone size and the V and J calls come from that table; the DNA yielded D and trimming. This sample lists around 64,000 clones; roughly 90% were detected once. The top ten clones comprise 2% of the sample.

Relative to germline, V is 1 base shorter and J is 4 bases shorter, with 4 bases between their ends. CDR1 SGHTA and CDR2 FQGNSA were looked up in the germline V gene. From the cysteine through the phenylalanine, the CDR3 covers 12 amino acids. Only the CDR3 DNA is retained, 36 bases long and in frame from the first base. Material for sequencing was peripheral blood. The clonotype comes from a man in his thirties or forties with acute or convalescent COVID-19. The sequence joins TRBV7-2 to TRBJ1-2, with no confidently assigned D gene. The DNA is as follows: TGTGCCAGCAGCTTAGACAGCTATGGCTACACCTTC. Translation gives CASSLDSYGYTF.